Each of the 8 T cell receptor beta chains below was sequenced from the same sample in a study of cytomegalovirus exposure and HLA in healthy donors. Researchers ran the PCR with 60 Vbeta and 13 Jbeta primers. Method: immunoSEQ multiplex PCR; TCRdb's copy keeps in-frame clones and lacks some. The sample gives around 160,000 clones, 60% to 80% of which show up once; 6.5% to 8.5% is in the top ten. The sequencing input was PBMCs. The receptor source for this set is a woman in her 40s in good health and CMV-seropositive.

The chain has TRBV5-1 and TRBJ2-3; TRBD2 aligns across 9 bases. CDR1 and CDR2 from the germline V gene are SGHRS and YFSETQ. This CDR3 has 16 amino acids. V was clipped by 1 base and J by 2 bases; unmatched bases: 5. CDR3 nucleotides: TGCGCCAGCAGCTTGTTAGCGGGGGCAATCACAGATACGCAGTATTTT. Residues: CASSLLAGAITDTQYF.

The J gene is TRBJ2-1, the V gene TRBV5-1; 8 bases fit TRBD1. The CDR3 loop spans 14 amino acids. Germline assignment: CDR1 SGHRS and CDR2 YFSETQ. The J segment lost 5 bases and the V segment lost 4 bases, leaving 5 bases of the junction unmatched. Written as DNA, the CDR3 is TGCGCCAGCAGCGCGGGACAGGAACACAATGAGCAGTTCTTC. This gives the protein CASSAGQEHNEQFF.

This chain connects TRBV7-6 to TRBJ2-7; D is ambiguous. CDR3 length equals 15 residues. Between the trimmed V and J ends, which lost 5 bases and 2 bases, there was a span of 16 bases. The germline V gene has CDR1 SGHVS and CDR2 FNYEAQ. CDR3 sequence: CASSLAPGSTYEQYF. CDR3 nucleotides: TGTGCCAGCAGCCTCGCCCCCGGGTCTACCTACGAGCAGTACTTC.

The chain couples TRBV2 to TRBJ2-5; 8 bases match TRBD1. Germline CDR1 is SNHLY and CDR2 is FYNNEI. V trimming: 2 bases; J trimming: 5 bases; junction bases outside the gene matches: 10. This CDR3 spans 16 amino acids. CDR3 sequence (DNA): TGTGCCAGCAGTGAATCAACAGGGGGTCGCTCGGAGACCCAGTACTTC. It yields the protein CASSESTGGRSETQYF.

The genes are TRBV2 and TRBJ1-1, with 9 bases that match TRBD1. V dropped 5 bases and J dropped 4; count of bases not matched to a gene: 2. Germline V gene data show CDR1 as SNHLY and CDR2 as FYNNEI. The CDR3 sequence is 13 residues long. The CDR3, as DNA: TGTGCCAGCAGTTTGGACAGGGGCACTGAAGCTTTCTTT. This codes for CASSLDRGTEAFF.

The chain joins TRBV7-6 to TRBJ2-5, with TRBD2 matching over 9 bases. Germline-derived CDR1 and CDR2 are SGHVS and FNYEAQ. This CDR3 is built from 13 residues. J gave up 7 bases and V 8 bases, and 8 bases lay outside the gene matches. The CDR3 sequence: CASLAGPATTQYF. The CDR3 DNA reads TGTGCCAGCCTAGCGGGGCCCGCCACGACCCAGTACTTC.

The chain recombines TRBV28 with TRBJ2-3, with D possibly matching TRBD1 (5 bases). Trimming shortened V by 1 base and J by 9 bases, and 17 bases separated the two germline ends. The CDR3 sequence is 15 residues long. Per the germline V gene, CDR1 is MDHEN and CDR2 is SYDVKM. The CDR3 coding sequence is TGTGCCAGCAGTTTATCGGCAGGGAATGGGTGGACGCAGTATTTT. This encodes CASSLSAGNGWTQYF.

This clone has more than one count but fewer than ten. The chain links TRBV7-3 to TRBJ1-2, with 8 positions matching TRBD1. V was clipped by 2 bases and J by 7 bases; unmatched bases: 3. Germline CDR1 reads SGHTA; CDR2 reads FQGTGA. This CDR3 comprises 13 residues. Written as DNA, the CDR3 is TGTGCCAGCAGCTTATCGGACAGGGCTGGCTACACCTTC. Amino acids: CASSLSDRAGYTF.